This section outlines one T cell receptor (beta chain) sequence together with its context. CDR1 and CDR2 (germline): SGHTA, FQGTGA. The CDR3 is 16 residues long. The V segment lost 1 base and the J segment 4 bases; nucleotides outside the gene matches: 6. Authors' data handling: From reference gene primer amplification, estimates of nucleated cell counts were derived. Assay: immunoSEQ multiplex PCR; the TCRdb copy retains only in-frame clones and omits some. That table is the source of V, J and clone size, and D and trimming were worked out from the DNA. The profile shows roughly 250,000 clones, around 89% of them singletons. The sample belongs to a study of blood T cell repertoires in COVID-19. On the study more broadly: Spain, Italy and the United States supplied samples that represented acute and convalescent COVID-19.

The TCR sequence derives from a man younger than 40 with acute or convalescent COVID-19. The sequenced material came from peripheral blood. V usage is TRBV7-3 and J usage is TRBJ2-1, with 8 bases fitting TRBD1. The CDR3 sequence: CASSLNSGGGYNEQFF. CDR3 DNA sequence: TGTGCCAGCAGCTTAAATTCAGGGGGCGGGTACAATGAGCAGTTCTTC.